This T cell receptor (beta chain) was identified during a study of blood T cell repertoires in COVID-19. Germline loops: CDR1 SGDLS, CDR2 YYNGEE. The CDR3 totals 14 residues. J was trimmed by 2 bases and V by 4 bases; bases with no gene match: 4. The protocol was immunoSEQ multiplex PCR, while the TCRdb copy is restricted to in-frame clones and leaves out a portion. The table shows tens of thousands of clones, with over 70% occurring only once. Material: peripheral blood. The TCR comes from a man at least 80 years old with acute or convalescent COVID-19. This chain links TRBV9 with TRBJ1-1, with TRBD1 matching over 8 bases. The chain's CDR3 is CASSPGGLNTEAFF. In DNA, the CDR3 is TGTGCCAGCAGCCCAGGGGGCTTAAACACTGAAGCTTTCTTT.